This TCR beta chain was captured by sequencing in a study of blood T cell repertoires in COVID-19. The CDR3 has 14 amino acids. J lost 2 bases, V lost 5 bases, and 5 bases had no gene match. Germline-derived CDR1 and CDR2 are SGDLS and YYNGEE. Original processing notes: Reference gene primer amplification yielded estimated nucleated cell counts. Data came from immunoSEQ multiplex PCR; TCRdb stores just in-frame clones and leaves some out. V and J calls and clone size follow that table, whereas D and trimming were derived from the DNA. This table holds more than 55,000 clones, 79% found once. The V and J genes are TRBV9 and TRBJ2-7; 9 nucleotides agree with TRBD2. The clonotype originates from a human donor in a cohort sampled during active COVID-19. Sequenced input: peripheral blood. In nucleotides, the CDR3 is TGTGCCAGCAGTACTAGCGGGCTACCCTACGAGCAGTACTTC. Translated, it gives CASSTSGLPYEQYF.